Shown below are 29 T cell receptor beta chains from a single sample sequenced in a study of breast tumors, draining lymph nodes, adjacent tissues. In TCRdb, the multiplex PCR reads were re-called with MiXCR into one record per CDR3 protein. Of 70,000 to 95,000 distinct CDR3 sequences in the sample, roughly a fifth were seen once. The lymph nodes were axillary draining lymph nodes from breast cancer patients. Specimen: axillary lymph node tissue. The receptors derive from a female donor with breast cancer. Some clones in this sample may be carry-over from other donors' samples.

This clonotype was counted ten times or more. The chain employs TRBV4-1 and TRBJ2-7; 11 bases line up with TRBD2. Germline V gene data show CDR1 as MGHRA and CDR2 as YSYEKL. The CDR3 has 15 amino acids. J lost 1 base, V lost 3 bases, and 2 bases had no gene match. The CDR3 nucleotides read TGCGCCAGCAGCCAGCTAGCGGGAGGATCCTACGAGCAGTACTTC. Amino acid sequence: CASSQLAGGSYEQYF.

This clonotype showed up many times. The rearrangement joins TRBV6-5 to TRBJ2-3; tentative D call: TRBD1 (6 bases). The CDR3 runs 18 residues. The V and J ends lost 0 bases and 3 bases respectively, with 19 bases between them. Germline assignment: CDR1 MNHEY and CDR2 SVGAGI. For the CDR3, the DNA is TGTGCCAGCAGTTACTCGATAAGTAGGGGGTTGTTGACAGATACGCAGTATTTT. Amino acid sequence: CASSYSISRGLLTDTQYF.

This clonotype was counted at least ten times. The chain combines TRBV20-1 with TRBJ2-7, with D possibly being TRBD1 or TRBD2 (6 bases each). The CDR3 runs 13 residues. V shed 2 bases and J shed 5 bases, with 13 bases lying between them. Germline CDR1 is DFQATT and CDR2 is SNEGSKA (reference sequence). The CDR3 DNA reads TGCAGTGCTAGATTACAGGGAGGCAACGAGCAGTACTTC. This sequence encodes CSARLQGGNEQYF.

This clonotype was detected many times. The chain has TRBV7-3 and TRBJ2-1; D ambiguous. Per germline, CDR1 SGHTA and CDR2 FQGTGA. Trimming took off 2 bases at V and 4 bases at J, with 9 bases between the two ends. There are 14 residues in the CDR3. CDR3 in amino acids: CASSLYGPYNEQFF. The CDR3 DNA follows: TGTGCCAGCAGCTTATACGGACCGTACAATGAGCAGTTCTTC.

This clonotype has ten or more counts. The chain links TRBV20-1 to TRBJ2-7; 14 nucleotides line up with TRBD2. Trimming took 3 bases from V and 5 from J; bases not matched to a gene: 9. There are 16 residues in the CDR3. Germline V gives CDR1 DFQATT, CDR2 SNEGSKA (reference sequence). CDR3 amino acids: CSASDRLAGGPDEQYF. DNA of the CDR3: TGCAGTGCTAGTGACCGACTAGCGGGAGGGCCAGACGAGCAGTACTTC.

In its sample, this clonotype was seen once. A much larger clone is a single base away; this may be a read error. This chain joins TRBV9 and TRBJ2-1, with D perhaps given as TRBD1 or TRBD2 (5 bases each). The CDR3 contains 14 residues. Germline lookup yields CDR1 SGDLS and CDR2 YYNGEE. The CDR3 sequence: CASGVESGRGKQFF. The CDR3 nucleotides are TGTGCCAGCGGCGTAGAGAGCGGTAGGGGAAAGCAGTTCTTC. Using reference TRBV9 and TRBJ2-1 for the parts outside the CDR3, the full variable domain is DSGVTQTPKHLITATGQRVTLRCSPRSGDLSVYWYQQSLDQGLQFLIQYYNGEERAKGNILERFSAQQFPDLHSELNLSSLELGDSALYFCASGVESGRGKQFFGPGTRLTVL.

This clonotype was picked up many times. The V call is TRBV9, the J call TRBJ2-1; D not resolved. Germline values: CDR1 SGDLS, CDR2 YYNGEE. This CDR3 contains 13 residues. Trimming took off 1 base at V and 2 bases at J, with 4 bases between the two ends. The CDR3 loop is CASSVRAYNEQFF. CDR3 in DNA: TGTGCCAGCAGCGTAAGGGCCTACAATGAGCAGTTCTTC.

With respect to this clonotype: Compared with germline, one end of the junction differs, possibly owing to a read error. The chain combines TRBV5-1 with TRBJ1-1, with a tentative D call TRBD1 (5 bases). The CDR3 runs to 13 residues. Germline V CDR1 and CDR2: SGHRS, YFSETQ. The CDR3, as DNA: TGCGCCAGCAGCTTACCTGGGGGGACTGAAGCCTTCTTT. Translated, it gives CASSLPGGTEAFF.

This clonotype came up many times. The chain has TRBV6-5 and TRBJ2-1; unclear D gene. This CDR3 region has 16 residues. CDR1 is MNHEY and CDR2 is SVGAGI in the germline V gene. With 2 bases removed from V and 2 bases from J, the gap between germline ends came to 13 bases. Here the CDR3 reads CASSYSPGPTYNEQFF. The DNA of the CDR3 is TGTGCCAGCAGTTACAGTCCCGGGCCAACCTACAATGAGCAGTTCTTC.

Concerning this clonotype itself: A read error may be the cause here, since a much bigger clone is one base away. This chain joins TRBV7-9 and TRBJ2-5; D remains unclear. The CDR3 has 12 amino acids. CDR1 is SEHNR and CDR2 is FQNEAQ in the germline V gene (reference sequence). The CDR3 sequence: CASSLVAETQHF. CDR3 DNA: TGTGCCAGCAGCTTGGTGGCTGAGACCCAGCACTTC.

Note on this clonotype: This may be a read error, as it is one base from a much larger clone. The rearrangement uses TRBV14 and TRBJ1-5; D is perhaps TRBD1 (5 bases). Between the trimmed V and J ends, which lost 4 bases and 6 bases, there was a span of 16 bases. This CDR3 contains 15 residues. Looked up from germline, CDR1 is SGHDN and CDR2 is FVKESK. Here the CDR3 DNA reads TGTGCCAGCAGCCCTATCGGGGCAGGCAGTCAGCCCCAGCATTTT. Protein sequence: CASSPIGAGSQPQHF.

This chain links TRBV6-2 or TRBV6-3 with TRBJ1-5; the D is unclear. Germline V lookup: CDR1 MNHEY, CDR2 SVGEGT. This CDR3 region has 13 residues. Trimming removed 4 bases from V and 8 bases from J, with 12 bases in between. The CDR3: CASSSSIVEPQHF. The CDR3, as DNA: TGTGCCAGCAGTTCGAGCATTGTGGAGCCCCAGCATTTT.

Of note for this clonotype: This likely comes from a read error, as the CDR3 has no conserved phenylalanine or tryptophan at its end. The V call is TRBV6-1, the J call TRBJ1-5; D uncertain. Germline CDR1 and CDR2: MNHNS and SASEGT. This CDR3 has 13 residues. V shed 5 bases and J shed 3 bases, with 8 bases lying between them. The DNA of the CDR3 is TGTGCCAGCAGTAAAGGCCTCAATCAGCCCCAGCATTAT. It is translated as CASSKGLNQPQHY.

On this clonotype itself: Being one base from a much bigger clone, this may be a read error. The V gene is TRBV20-1, the J gene TRBJ2-2; D is perhaps TRBD2 (6 bases). This CDR3 spans 14 amino acids. The germline V gene encodes CDR1 DFQATT and CDR2 SNEGSKA (reference sequence). In nucleotides, the CDR3 is TGCAATGCTAGTAAGGGAGGACTCACCGGGGAGCTGTTTTTT. Its protein is CNASKGGLTGELFF.

In its sample, this clonotype was seen many times. The rearrangement joins TRBV9 to TRBJ2-3; TRBD1 is a possible D gene (6 bases). V shed 0 bases and J shed 5 bases, with 16 bases lying between them. From germline, CDR1 is SGDLS and CDR2 YYNGEE. The CDR3 totals 16 residues. CDR3 sequence reads: CASSVGGTPVGDTQYF. The CDR3 DNA sequence: TGTGCCAGCAGCGTAGGAGGGACACCGGTGGGAGATACGCAGTATTTT.

Ten or more counts support this clonotype. The chain links TRBV20-1 to TRBJ1-2; D is undetermined. Germline CDR1 is DFQATT and CDR2 is SNEGSKA (reference sequence). This CDR3 comprises 12 residues. V was clipped by 2 bases and J by 6 bases, with 10 bases between them. In DNA, the CDR3 is TGCAGTGCTAGACAGCCTCGGGATGGCTACACCTTC. Residues: CSARQPRDGYTF.

This clonotype has a count of ten or more. This chain links TRBV6-1 with TRBJ2-2; no clear D. The CDR3 spans 16 residues. Per germline, CDR1 MNHNS and CDR2 SASEGT. V shed 0 bases and J shed 8 bases, with 16 bases lying between them. The CDR3 here is CASSEAHSQKGGELFF. The CDR3 coding sequence is TGTGCCAGCAGTGAAGCCCACAGTCAGAAGGGTGGGGAGCTGTTTTTT.

This clonotype was observed at least ten times. The rearrangement joins TRBV11-2 to TRBJ1-2, with no clear D. This CDR3 region has 14 residues. Germline V gene lookup returns CDR1 SGHAT and CDR2 FQNNGV. Trimming left V 1 base short and J 1 base short, with 7 bases between. CDR3 loop: CASSLGQDNYGYTF. The DNA for the CDR3 is TGTGCCAGCAGCTTAGGGCAGGATAACTATGGCTACACCTTC. The variable domain in full, with the rest retrieved from reference TRBV11-2 and TRBJ1-2, is EAGVAQSPRYKIIEKRQSVAFWCNPISGHATLYWYQQILGQGPKLLIQFQNNGVVDDSQLPKDRFSAERLKGVDSTLKIQPAKLEDSAVYLCASSLGQDNYGYTFGSGTRLTVV.

With respect to this clonotype: A clone one base away is much larger, so this may be a read error. V is TRBV5-4 and J is TRBJ2-7; a weak D match, TRBD2 (6 bases). Germline V CDR1 and CDR2: SGHNT, YYREEE (reference sequence). The CDR3 totals 13 residues. CDR3 sequence reads: CASSLVTDYDQYF. The CDR3, as DNA: TGTGCCAGCAGCTTGGTGACGGACTACGATCAGTACTTC.

This clonotype was observed many times. V and J are TRBV5-1 and TRBJ1-4; D perhaps matches TRBD1 (5 bases). The CDR3 length is 14 residues. Trimming removed 4 bases from V and 5 bases from J, with 12 bases in between. Germline V gene sequence: CDR1 SGHRS, CDR2 YFSETQ. In DNA form, the CDR3 reads TGCGCCAGCAGCCCCGGGACGGAGAATGAAAAACTGTTTTTT. Its translation: CASSPGTENEKLFF.

Comments on this clonotype: A read error may explain this, as a much larger clone is one base away. The rearrangement joins TRBV25-1 to TRBJ2-3, with 10 nucleotides matching TRBD1. Germline CDR1 MGHDK, CDR2 SYGVNS. This CDR3 contains 16 residues. The CDR3 region is CASSYGTGAGTGTQYF. The DNA of the CDR3 is TGTGCCAGCAGTTACGGGACAGGGGCTGGCACAGGTACGCAGTATTTT.

The sample holds many counts of this clonotype. DNA for the CDR3: TGTGCCAGCAGCTTAGTAGAGGCTGGGGCCAACGTCCTGACTTTC. Its translation is CASSLVEAGANVLTF. V is TRBV7-9 and J is TRBJ2-6; no clear D gene. Germline loops: CDR1 SEHNR, CDR2 FQNEAQ (reference sequence). There are 15 residues in the CDR3. V lost 1 base to trimming and J lost 2 bases, with 6 bases between them.

This chain uses TRBV9 with TRBJ2-3, with 9 bases lining up with TRBD2. The V gene's germline CDR1 is SGDLS and CDR2 YYNGEE. Trimming took 2 bases from V and 4 from J; bases not matched to a gene: 5. The CDR3 runs to 15 residues. The CDR3 bases are TGTGCCAGCAGCGTTAGCGGGAGTGTAGCAGATACGCAGTATTTT. This codes for CASSVSGSVADTQYF.

The chain uses TRBV2 and TRBJ1-1, with D hard to call. Trimming pared 2 bases from V and 2 bases from J, leaving 15 bases between. CDR3 size: 16 residues. The germline gives CDR1 SNHLY, CDR2 FYNNEI. The chain's CDR3 is CASSEQVTPKNTEAFF. The CDR3 DNA follows: TGTGCCAGCAGTGAACAAGTGACCCCTAAAAACACTGAAGCTTTCTTT.

Concerning this clonotype itself: This may arise from a read error, as a much more abundant clone is one base away. The chain uses TRBV19 and TRBJ2-1; D may be TRBD1 (6 bases). The length of the CDR3 is 16 residues. Germline assignment: CDR1 LNHDA and CDR2 SQIVND (reference sequence). In DNA form, the CDR3 reads TGTGCCAGTAGTACCCGCCAGGGGCCTTCCTACAATGAGCAGCTCTTC. This encodes CASSTRQGPSYNEQLF.

The table lists this clonotype with many counts. This sequence joins TRBV4-3 and TRBJ1-2; possibly TRBD1 for D (6 bases). V was pared by 4 bases and J by 2 bases, with 14 bases between. Per the germline V gene, CDR1 is LGHNA and CDR2 is YSLEER. This CDR3 spans 15 amino acids. The CDR3 sequence is CASSRGPGRNYGYTF. The CDR3 nucleotides are TGCGCCAGCAGCCGGGGGCCAGGACGGAACTATGGCTACACCTTC.

This clonotype was counted at least ten times. The rearrangement joins TRBV25-1 to TRBJ1-3; D possibly corresponds to TRBD1 (5 bases). V was pared by 1 base and J by 8 bases, with 21 bases between. CDR1 is MGHDK, CDR2 SYGVNS, per germline. CDR3 length: 17 amino acids. CDR3 residues: CASSEFFEVEGKYTIYF. Written as DNA, the CDR3 is TGTGCCAGCAGTGAATTCTTCGAGGTGGAGGGGAAGTACACCATATATTTT. The full variable domain, completed using reference TRBV25-1 and TRBJ1-3, is EADIYQTPRYLVIGTGKKITLECSQTMGHDKMYWYQQDPGMELHLIHYSYGVNSTEKGDLSSESTVSRIRTEHFPLTLESARPSHTSQYLCASSEFFEVEGKYTIYFGEGSWLTVV.

In the case of this clonotype: The CDR3 carries no conserved terminal phenylalanine or tryptophan, so it likely arises from a read error. V is TRBV28 and J is TRBJ1-2; D is unresolved. The CDR3 is 14 residues long. Germline loops: CDR1 MDHEN, CDR2 SYDVKM. The ends were cut back, 5 bases at V and 5 bases at J, with 15 bases in the middle. The CDR3 DNA reads as TGTGCCAGCAGTCCCCCCCGGACTCCTTATGGCTACACCCTC. Translation gives CASSPPRTPYGYTL.

Of note for this clonotype: A much bigger clone sits one base away, suggesting this may be a read error. The CDR3 ends on some other residue instead of the conserved phenylalanine or tryptophan, so this is likely a read error. The chain has TRBV27 and TRBJ2-7; the match to TRBD1 covers 8 bases. This CDR3 comprises 13 residues. Germline-derived CDR1 and CDR2 are MNHEY and SMNVEV (reference sequence). V trimming: 8 bases; J trimming: 2 bases; junction bases outside the gene matches: 5. Here the CDR3 DNA reads TGTGCCAGCCGACAGGGGCTACCCTACGAGCAGTACCTC. Translated: CASRQGLPYEQYL.